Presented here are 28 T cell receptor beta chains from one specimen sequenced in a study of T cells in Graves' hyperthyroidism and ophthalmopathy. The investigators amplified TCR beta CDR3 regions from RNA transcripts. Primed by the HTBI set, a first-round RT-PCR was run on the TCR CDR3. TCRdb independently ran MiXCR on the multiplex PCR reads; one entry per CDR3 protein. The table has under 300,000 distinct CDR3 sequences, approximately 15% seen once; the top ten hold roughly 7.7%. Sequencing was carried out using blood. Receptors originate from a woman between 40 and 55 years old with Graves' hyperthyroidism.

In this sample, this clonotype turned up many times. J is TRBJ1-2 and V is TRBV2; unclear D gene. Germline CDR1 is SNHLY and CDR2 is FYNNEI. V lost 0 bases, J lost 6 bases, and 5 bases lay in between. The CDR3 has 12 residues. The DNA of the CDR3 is TGTGCCAGCAGTGAAGCGGGAGATGGCTACACCTTC. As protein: CASSEAGDGYTF.

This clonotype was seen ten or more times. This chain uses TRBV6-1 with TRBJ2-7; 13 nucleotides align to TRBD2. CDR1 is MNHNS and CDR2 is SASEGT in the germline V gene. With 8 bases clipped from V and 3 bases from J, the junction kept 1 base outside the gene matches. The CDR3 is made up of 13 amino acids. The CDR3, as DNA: TGTGCCAGCTGGACTAGCGGGAGCTACGAGCAGTACTTC. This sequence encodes CASWTSGSYEQYF.

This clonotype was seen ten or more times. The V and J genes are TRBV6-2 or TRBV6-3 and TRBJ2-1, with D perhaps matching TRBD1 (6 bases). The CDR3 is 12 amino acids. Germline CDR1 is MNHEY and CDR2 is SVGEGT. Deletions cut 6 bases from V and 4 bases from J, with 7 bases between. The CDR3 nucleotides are TGTGCCAGCAGCCAGGGGTACAATGAGCAGTTCTTC. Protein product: CASSQGYNEQFF.

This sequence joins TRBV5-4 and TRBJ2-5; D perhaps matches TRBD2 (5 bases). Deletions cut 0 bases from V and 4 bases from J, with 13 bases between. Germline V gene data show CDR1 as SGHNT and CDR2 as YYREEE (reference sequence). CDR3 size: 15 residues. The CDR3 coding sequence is TGTGCCAGCAGCTTGGCCGGACCACTAGGAGAGACCCAGTACTTC. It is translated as CASSLAGPLGETQYF.

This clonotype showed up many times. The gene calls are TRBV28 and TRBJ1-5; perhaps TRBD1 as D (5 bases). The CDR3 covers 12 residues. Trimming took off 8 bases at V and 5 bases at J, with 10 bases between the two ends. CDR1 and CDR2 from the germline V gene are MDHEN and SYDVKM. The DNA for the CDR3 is TGTGCCAGCTCGGCAGGGTATCAGCCCCAGCATTTT. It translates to CASSAGYQPQHF.

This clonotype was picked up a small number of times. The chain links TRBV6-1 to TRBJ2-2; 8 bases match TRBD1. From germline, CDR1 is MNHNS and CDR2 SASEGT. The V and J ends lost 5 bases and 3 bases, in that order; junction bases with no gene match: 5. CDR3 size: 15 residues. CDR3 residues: CASSTGQGHTGELFF. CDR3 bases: TGTGCCAGCAGTACCGGACAGGGTCACACCGGGGAGCTGTTTTTT.

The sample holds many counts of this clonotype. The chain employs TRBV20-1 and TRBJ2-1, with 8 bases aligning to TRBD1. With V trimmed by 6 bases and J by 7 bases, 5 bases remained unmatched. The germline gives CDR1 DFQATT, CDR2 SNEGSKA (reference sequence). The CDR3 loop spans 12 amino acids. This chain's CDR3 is CSARTGQNEQFF. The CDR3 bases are TGCAGTGCAAGGACAGGGCAAAATGAGCAGTTCTTC.

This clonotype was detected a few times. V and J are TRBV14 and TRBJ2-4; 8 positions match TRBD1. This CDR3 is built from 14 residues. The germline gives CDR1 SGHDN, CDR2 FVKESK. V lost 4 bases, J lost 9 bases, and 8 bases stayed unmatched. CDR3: CASSPGQATIIQYF. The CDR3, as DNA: TGTGCCAGCAGCCCGGGACAGGCGACTATCATTCAGTACTTC.

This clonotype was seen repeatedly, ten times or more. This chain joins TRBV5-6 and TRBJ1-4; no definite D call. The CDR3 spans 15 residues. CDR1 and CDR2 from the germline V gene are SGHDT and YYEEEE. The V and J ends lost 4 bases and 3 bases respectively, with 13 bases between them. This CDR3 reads CASSTFPGSNEKLFF. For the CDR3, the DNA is TGTGCCAGCAGCACATTCCCGGGTTCTAATGAAAAACTGTTTTTT.

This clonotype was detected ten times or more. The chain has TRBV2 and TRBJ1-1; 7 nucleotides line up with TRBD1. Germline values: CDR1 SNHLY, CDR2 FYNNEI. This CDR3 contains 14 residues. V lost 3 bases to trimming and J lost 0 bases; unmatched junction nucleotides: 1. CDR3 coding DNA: TGTGCCAGCAGTGAGGACAGGTTGAACACTGAAGCTTTCTTT. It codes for CASSEDRLNTEAFF.

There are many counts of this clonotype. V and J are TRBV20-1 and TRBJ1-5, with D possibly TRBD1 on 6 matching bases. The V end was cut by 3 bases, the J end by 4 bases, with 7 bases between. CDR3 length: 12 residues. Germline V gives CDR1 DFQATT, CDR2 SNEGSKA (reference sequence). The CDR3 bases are TGCAGTGCTAGCACAGGGAATCAGCCCCAGCATTTT. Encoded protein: CSASTGNQPQHF.

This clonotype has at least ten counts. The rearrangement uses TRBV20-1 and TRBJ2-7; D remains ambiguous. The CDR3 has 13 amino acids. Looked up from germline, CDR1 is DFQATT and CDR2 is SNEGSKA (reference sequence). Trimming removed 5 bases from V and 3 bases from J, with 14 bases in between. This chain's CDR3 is CSALPGQFYEQYF. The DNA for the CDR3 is TGCAGTGCTCTTCCGGGCCAATTCTACGAGCAGTACTTC.

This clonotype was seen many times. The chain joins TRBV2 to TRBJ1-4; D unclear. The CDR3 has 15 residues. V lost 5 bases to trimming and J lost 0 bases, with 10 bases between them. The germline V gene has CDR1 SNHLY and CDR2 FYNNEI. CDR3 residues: CASSLGGTTNEKLFF. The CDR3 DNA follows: TGTGCCAGCAGTTTAGGCGGAACAACTAATGAAAAACTGTTTTTT.

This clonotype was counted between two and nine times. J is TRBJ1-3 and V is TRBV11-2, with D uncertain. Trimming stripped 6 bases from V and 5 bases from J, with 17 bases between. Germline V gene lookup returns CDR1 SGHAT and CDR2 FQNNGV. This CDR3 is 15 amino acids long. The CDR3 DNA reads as TGTGCCAGCAGTTTCCTCGATCACAGCAGAAACACCATATATTTT. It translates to CASSFLDHSRNTIYF.

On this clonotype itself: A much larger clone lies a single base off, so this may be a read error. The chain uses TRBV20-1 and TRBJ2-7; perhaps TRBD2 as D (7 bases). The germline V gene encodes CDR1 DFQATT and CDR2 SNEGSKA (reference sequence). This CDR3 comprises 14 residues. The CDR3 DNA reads TGCAGTGCTAGAGATGAGGGCGGGGGCTACGAGCAGTGCTTC. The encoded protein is CSARDEGGGYEQCF.

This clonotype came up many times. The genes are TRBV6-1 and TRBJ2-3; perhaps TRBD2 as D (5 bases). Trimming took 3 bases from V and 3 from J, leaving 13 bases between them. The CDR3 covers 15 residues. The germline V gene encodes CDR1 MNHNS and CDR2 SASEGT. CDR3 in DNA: TGTGCCAGCAGTGATGAGGCGGGTGGGACAGATACGCAGTATTTT. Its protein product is CASSDEAGGTDTQYF.

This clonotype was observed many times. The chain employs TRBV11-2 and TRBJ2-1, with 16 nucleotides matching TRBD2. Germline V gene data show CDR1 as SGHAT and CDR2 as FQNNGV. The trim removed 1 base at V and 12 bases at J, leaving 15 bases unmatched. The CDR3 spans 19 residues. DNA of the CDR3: TGTGCCAGCAGCTTAGTAGGAGGAACCGGGACTAGCGGGGGGGGCGGGCAGTTCTTC. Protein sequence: CASSLVGGTGTSGGGGQFF.

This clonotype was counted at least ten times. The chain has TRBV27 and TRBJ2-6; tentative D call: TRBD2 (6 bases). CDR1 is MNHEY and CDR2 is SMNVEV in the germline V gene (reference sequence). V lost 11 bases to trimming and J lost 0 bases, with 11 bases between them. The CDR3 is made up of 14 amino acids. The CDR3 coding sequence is TGTGCCTGCGGGACGGACTCTGGGGCCAACGTCCTGACTTTC. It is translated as CACGTDSGANVLTF. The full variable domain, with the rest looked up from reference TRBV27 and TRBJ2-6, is EAQVTQNPRYLITVTGKKLTVTCSQNMNHEYMSWYRQDPGLGLRQIYYSMNVEVTDKGDVPEGYKVSRKEKRNFPLILESPSPNQTSLYFCACGTDSGANVLTFGAGSRLTVL.

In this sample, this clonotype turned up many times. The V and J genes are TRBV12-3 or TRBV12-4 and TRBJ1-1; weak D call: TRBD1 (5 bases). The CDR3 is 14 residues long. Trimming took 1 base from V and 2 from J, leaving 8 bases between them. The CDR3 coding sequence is TGTGCCAGCAGTTTAGGGCAGGGCAACACTGAAGCTTTCTTT. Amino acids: CASSLGQGNTEAFF.

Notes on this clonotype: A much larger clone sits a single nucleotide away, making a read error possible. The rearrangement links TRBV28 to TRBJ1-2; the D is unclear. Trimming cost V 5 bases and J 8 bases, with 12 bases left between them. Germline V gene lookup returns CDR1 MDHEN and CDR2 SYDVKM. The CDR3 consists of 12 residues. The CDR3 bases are TGTGCCAGCAGTACAGAGAACGGGGGCTACACCTTC. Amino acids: CASSTENGGYTF.

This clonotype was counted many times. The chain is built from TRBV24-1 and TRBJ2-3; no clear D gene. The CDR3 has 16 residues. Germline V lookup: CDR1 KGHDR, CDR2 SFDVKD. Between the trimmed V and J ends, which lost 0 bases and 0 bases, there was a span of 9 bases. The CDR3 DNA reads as TGTGCCACCAGTGATTTGTCGGCGTCTAGCACAGATACGCAGTATTTT. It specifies CATSDLSASSTDTQYF.

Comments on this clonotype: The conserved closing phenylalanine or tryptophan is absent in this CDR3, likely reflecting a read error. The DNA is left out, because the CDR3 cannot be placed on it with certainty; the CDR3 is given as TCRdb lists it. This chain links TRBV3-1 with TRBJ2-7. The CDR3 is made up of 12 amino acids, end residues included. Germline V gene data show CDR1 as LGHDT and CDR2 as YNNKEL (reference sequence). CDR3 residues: CASSHAAYEEYL.

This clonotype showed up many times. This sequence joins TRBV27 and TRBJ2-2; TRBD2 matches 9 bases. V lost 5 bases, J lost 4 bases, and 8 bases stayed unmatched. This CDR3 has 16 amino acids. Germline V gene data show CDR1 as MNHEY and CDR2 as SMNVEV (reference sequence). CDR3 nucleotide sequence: TGTGCCAGCAGTACTATAGCGGGAGTGGGCACCGGGGAGCTGTTTTTT. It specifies CASSTIAGVGTGELFF.

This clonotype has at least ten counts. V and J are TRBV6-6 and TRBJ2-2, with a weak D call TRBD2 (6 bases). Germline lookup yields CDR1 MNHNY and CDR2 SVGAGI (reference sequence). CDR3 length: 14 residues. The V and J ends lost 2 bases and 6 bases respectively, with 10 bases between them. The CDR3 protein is CASSYGGMAGELFF. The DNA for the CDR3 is TGTGCCAGCAGTTACGGGGGGATGGCCGGGGAGCTGTTTTTT.

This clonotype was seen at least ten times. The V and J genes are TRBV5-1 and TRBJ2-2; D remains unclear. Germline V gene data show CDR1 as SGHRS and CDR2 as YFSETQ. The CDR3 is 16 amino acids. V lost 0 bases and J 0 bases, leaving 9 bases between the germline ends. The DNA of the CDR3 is TGCGCCAGCAGCTTGGTTCAGATCGCGAACACCGGGGAGCTGTTTTTT. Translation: CASSLVQIANTGELFF.

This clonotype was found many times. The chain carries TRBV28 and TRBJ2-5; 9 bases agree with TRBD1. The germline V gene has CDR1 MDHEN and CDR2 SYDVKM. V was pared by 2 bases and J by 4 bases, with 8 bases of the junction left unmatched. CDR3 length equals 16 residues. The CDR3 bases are TGTGCCAGCAGTTTAGTGGGGACAGGGTATCGAGAGACCCAGTACTTC. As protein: CASSLVGTGYRETQYF. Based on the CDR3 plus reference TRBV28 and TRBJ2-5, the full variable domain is DVKVTQSSRYLVKRTGEKVFLECVQDMDHENMFWYRQDPGLGLRLIYFSYDVKMKEKGDIPEGYSVSREKKERFSLILESASTNQTSMYLCASSLVGTGYRETQYFGPGTRLLVL.

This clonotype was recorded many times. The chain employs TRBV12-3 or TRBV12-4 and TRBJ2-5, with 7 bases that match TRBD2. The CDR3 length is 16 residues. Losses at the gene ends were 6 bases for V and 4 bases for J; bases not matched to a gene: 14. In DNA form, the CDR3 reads TGTGCCAGCAGCCCCCGGTTGGGCGGGAGTACAGAGACCCAGTACTTC. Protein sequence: CASSPRLGGSTETQYF.

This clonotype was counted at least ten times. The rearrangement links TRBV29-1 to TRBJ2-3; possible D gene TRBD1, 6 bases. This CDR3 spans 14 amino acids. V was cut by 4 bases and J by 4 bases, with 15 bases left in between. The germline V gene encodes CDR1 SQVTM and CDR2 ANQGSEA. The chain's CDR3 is CSVVTGRGADTQYF. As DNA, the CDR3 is TGCAGCGTTGTAACAGGGCGAGGAGCAGATACGCAGTATTTT.